The TCR beta chain under discussion was sequenced for a study of blood T cell repertoires in COVID-19. On the study more broadly: The United States, Italy and Spain were the sources of the acute and convalescent COVID-19 samples. The cDNA or gDNA used as material had been derived from T cells, B-cell-depleted T cells, or PBMCs.

Followed longitudinally, the Seattle patients had been enrolled during active infection. This CDR3 is built from 12 residues. Trimming removed 4 bases at V and 6 bases at J, with 13 bases between. CDR1 is SQVTM, CDR2 ANQGSEA, per germline. Original data processing: From reference gene primer amplification, estimates of nucleated cell counts were derived. The table came from immunoSEQ multiplex PCR; TCRdb's copy has only in-frame clones and leaves some out. Clonal size and the V and J genes are those of that table, whereas D and trimming came from the DNA. The profile covers about 270,000 clones, with about 90% appearing a single time and roughly 12% taken by the ten largest.

The origin of this receptor is a woman aged 25 to 39 with COVID-19, enrolled during active disease. The sequenced material came from peripheral blood. The rearrangement uses TRBV29-1 and TRBJ2-7; D is perhaps TRBD1 (5 bases). The CDR3 loop is CSVVAGSGEQYF. CDR3 DNA sequence: TGCAGCGTTGTGGCAGGGTCAGGCGAGCAGTACTTC.